This passage covers 5 T cell receptor beta chains from one sample sequenced in a study of cytomegalovirus exposure and HLA in healthy donors. Clones were sequenced by immunoSEQ multiplex PCR, and TCRdb holds only the in-frame ones, with some missing. Altogether approximately 72,000 clones are present, roughly 92% being singletons, with the ten largest covering roughly 0.63%. The sequencing input was PBMCs. Receptor source: a woman between 18 and 29 years old in good health and CMV-seronegative.

The genes are TRBV5-6 and TRBJ2-7, with D unresolved. Per the germline V gene, CDR1 is SGHDT and CDR2 is YYEEEE. The V gene lost 3 bases and the J gene lost 2 bases, with 9 bases spanning the gap. The CDR3 has 13 residues. The CDR3 region is CASSWAVAYEQYF. In nucleotides, the CDR3 is TGTGCCAGCAGCTGGGCAGTGGCCTACGAGCAGTACTTC.

The V gene is TRBV29-1, the J gene TRBJ2-2, with a weak D call TRBD1 (6 bases). The CDR3 is 16 amino acids. The germline V gene encodes CDR1 SQVTM and CDR2 ANQGSEA. The V gene lost 2 bases and the J gene lost 2 bases, with 15 bases spanning the gap. The CDR3 nucleotides are TGCAGCGTTGAAAAGCCGGGACAAAGCAACACCGGGGAGCTGTTTTTT. Translating it yields CSVEKPGQSNTGELFF.

This clone came up once. The rearrangement joins TRBV6-1 to TRBJ2-1; 7 nucleotides agree with TRBD2. J was trimmed by 6 bases and V by 5 bases; bases with no gene match: 10. Germline V gene data show CDR1 as MNHNS and CDR2 as SASEGT. The CDR3 contains 15 residues. CDR3 protein: CASSKSGASFNEQFF. The CDR3 bases are TGTGCCAGCAGTAAAAGCGGGGCCTCTTTCAATGAGCAGTTCTTC.

The V and J genes are TRBV6-1 and TRBJ2-4; 10 nucleotides agree with TRBD1. With 4 bases clipped from V and 2 bases from J, the junction kept 5 bases outside the gene matches. The CDR3 extends over 16 amino acids. Germline V CDR1 and CDR2: MNHNS, SASEGT. CDR3 sequence (DNA): TGTGCCAGCAGTGTGGGACAGGGGAGGACCAAAAACATTCAGTACTTC. As protein: CASSVGQGRTKNIQYF.

This clone is a singleton in its sample. The rearrangement uses TRBV19 and TRBJ1-3; no definite D call. V gave up 2 bases and J gave up 4 bases, with 9 bases separating them. This CDR3 comprises 14 residues. Germline V CDR1 and CDR2: LNHDA, SQIVND (reference sequence). CDR3 in DNA: TGTGCCAGTAGTATATCAGGTATCGGAAACACCATATATTTT. Translation: CASSISGIGNTIYF.